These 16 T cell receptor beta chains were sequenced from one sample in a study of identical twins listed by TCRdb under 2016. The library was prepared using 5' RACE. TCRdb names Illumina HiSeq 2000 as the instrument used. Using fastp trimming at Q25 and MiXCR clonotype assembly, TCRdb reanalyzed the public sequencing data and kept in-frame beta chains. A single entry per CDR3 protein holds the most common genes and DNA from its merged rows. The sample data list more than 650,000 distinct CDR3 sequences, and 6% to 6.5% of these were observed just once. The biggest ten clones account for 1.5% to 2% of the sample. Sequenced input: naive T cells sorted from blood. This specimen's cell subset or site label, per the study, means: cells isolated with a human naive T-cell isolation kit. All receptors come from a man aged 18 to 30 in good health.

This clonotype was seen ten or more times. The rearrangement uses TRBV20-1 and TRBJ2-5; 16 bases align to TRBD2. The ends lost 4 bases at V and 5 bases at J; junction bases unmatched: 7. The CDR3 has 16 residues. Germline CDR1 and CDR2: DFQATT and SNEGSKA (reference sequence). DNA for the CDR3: TGCAGTGCTAAGCGAGGGACTAGCGGGAGGGAGGAGACCCAGTACTTC. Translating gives CSAKRGTSGREETQYF.

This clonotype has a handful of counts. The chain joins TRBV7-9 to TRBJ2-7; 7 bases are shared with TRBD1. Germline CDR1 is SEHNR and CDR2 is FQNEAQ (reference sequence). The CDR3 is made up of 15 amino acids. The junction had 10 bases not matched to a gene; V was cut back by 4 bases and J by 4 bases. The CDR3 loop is CASSYHKTGSYEQYV. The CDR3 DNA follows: TGTGCCAGCAGCTATCACAAGACAGGGTCATACGAGCAGTACGTC.

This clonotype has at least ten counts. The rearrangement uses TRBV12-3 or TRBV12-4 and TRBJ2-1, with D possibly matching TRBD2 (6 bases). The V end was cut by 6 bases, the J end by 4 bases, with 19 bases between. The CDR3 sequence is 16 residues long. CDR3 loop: CASSSRGGTPYNEQFF. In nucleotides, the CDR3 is TGTGCCAGCAGCTCCCGAGGCGGGACCCCTTACAATGAGCAGTTCTTC.

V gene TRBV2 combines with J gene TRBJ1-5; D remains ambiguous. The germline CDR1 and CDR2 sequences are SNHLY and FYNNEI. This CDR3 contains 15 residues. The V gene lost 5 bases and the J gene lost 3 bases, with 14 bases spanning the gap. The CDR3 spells CASSPYTASNQPQHF. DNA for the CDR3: TGTGCCAGCAGTCCATACACGGCTTCCAATCAGCCCCAGCATTTT. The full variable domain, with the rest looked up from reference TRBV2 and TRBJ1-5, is EPEVTQTPSHQVTQMGQEVILRCVPISNHLYFYWYRQILGQKVEFLVSFYNNEISEKSEIFDDQFSVERPDGSNFTLKIRSTKLEDSAMYFCASSPYTASNQPQHFGDGTRLSIL.

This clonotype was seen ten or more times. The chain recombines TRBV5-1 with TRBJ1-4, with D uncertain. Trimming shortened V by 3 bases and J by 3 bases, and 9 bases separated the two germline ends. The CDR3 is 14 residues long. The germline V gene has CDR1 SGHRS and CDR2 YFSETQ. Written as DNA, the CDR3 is TGCGCCAGCAGCTCACTTGTACCTAATGAAAAACTGTTTTTT. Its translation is CASSSLVPNEKLFF. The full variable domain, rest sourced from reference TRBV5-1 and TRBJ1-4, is KAGVTQTPRYLIKTRGQQVTLSCSPISGHRSVSWYQQTPGQGLQFLFEYFSETQRNKGNFPGRFSGRQFSNSRSEMNVSTLELGDSALYLCASSSLVPNEKLFFGSGTQLSVL.

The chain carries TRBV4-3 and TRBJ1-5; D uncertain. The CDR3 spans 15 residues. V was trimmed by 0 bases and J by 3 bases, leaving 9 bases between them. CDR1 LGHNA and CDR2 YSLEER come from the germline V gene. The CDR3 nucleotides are TGCGCCAGCAGCCAAGATCACGGAAACAATCAGCCCCAGCATTTT. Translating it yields CASSQDHGNNQPQHF.

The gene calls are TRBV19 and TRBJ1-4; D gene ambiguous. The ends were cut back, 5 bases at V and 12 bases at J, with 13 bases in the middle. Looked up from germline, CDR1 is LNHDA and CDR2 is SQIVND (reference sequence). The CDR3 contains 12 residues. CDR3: CASSSQKLELFF. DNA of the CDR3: TGTGCCAGTAGTTCCCAAAAGCTTGAACTGTTTTTT.

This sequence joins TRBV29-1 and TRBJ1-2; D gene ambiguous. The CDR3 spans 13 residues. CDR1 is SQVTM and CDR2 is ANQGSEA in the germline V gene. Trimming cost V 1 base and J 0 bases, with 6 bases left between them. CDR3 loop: CSVEGTSNYGYTF. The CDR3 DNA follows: TGCAGCGTTGAAGGGACTTCTAACTATGGCTACACCTTC. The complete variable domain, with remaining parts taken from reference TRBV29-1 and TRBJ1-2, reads SAVISQKPSRDICQRGTSLTIQCQVDSQVTMMFWYRQQPGQSLTLIATANQGSEATYESGFVIDKFPISRPNLTFSTLTVSNMSPEDSSIYLCSVEGTSNYGYTFGSGTRLTVV.

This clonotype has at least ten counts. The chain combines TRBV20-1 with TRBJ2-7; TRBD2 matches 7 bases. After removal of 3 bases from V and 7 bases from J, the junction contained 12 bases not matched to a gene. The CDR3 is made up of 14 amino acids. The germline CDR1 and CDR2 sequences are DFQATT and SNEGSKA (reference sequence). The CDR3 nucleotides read TGCAGTGCTAGTGACCGGGACTACCCGAGGGAGCAGTACGTC. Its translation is CSASDRDYPREQYV.

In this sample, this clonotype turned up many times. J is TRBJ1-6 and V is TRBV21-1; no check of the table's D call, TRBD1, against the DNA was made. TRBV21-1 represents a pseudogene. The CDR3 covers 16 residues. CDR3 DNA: TGTGCCAGCAGCGGACACGACTCCTCCTATAATTCACCCCTCCACTTT. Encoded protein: CASSGHDSSYNSPLHF.

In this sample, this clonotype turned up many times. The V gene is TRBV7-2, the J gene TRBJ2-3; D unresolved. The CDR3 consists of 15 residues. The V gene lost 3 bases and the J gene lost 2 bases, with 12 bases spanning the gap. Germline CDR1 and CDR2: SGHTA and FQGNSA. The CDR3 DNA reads TGTGCCAGCAGCTTGCGACGACTTACCACAGATACGCAGTATTTT. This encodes CASSLRRLTTDTQYF.

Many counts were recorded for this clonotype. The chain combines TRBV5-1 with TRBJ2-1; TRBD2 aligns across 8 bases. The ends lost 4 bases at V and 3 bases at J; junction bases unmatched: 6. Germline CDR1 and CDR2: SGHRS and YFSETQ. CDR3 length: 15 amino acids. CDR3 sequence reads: CASSRRLANYNEQFF. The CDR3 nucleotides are TGCGCCAGCAGCCGAAGACTAGCGAACTACAATGAGCAGTTCTTC.

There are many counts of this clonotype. As DNA, the CDR3 is TGTGCCAGCTCACCAAGAGGGAAGGACACTGAAGCTTTCTTT. Translation: CASSPRGKDTEAFF. The rearrangement uses TRBV18 and TRBJ1-1; the D is unclear. The germline CDR1 and CDR2 sequences are KGHSH and LQKENI. V lost 2 bases, J lost 3 bases, and 10 bases lay in between. This CDR3 has 14 residues. The whole variable domain, remainder taken from reference TRBV18 and TRBJ1-1, is NAGVMQNPRHLVRRRGQEARLRCSPMKGHSHVYWYRQLPEEGLKFMVYLQKENIIDESGMPKERFSAEFPKEGPSILRIQQVVRGDSAAYFCASSPRGKDTEAFFGQGTRLTVV.

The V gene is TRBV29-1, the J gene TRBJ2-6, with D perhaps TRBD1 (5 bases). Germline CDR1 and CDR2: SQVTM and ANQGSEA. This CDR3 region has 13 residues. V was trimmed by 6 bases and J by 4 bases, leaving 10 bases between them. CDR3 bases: TGCAGCGTCCAGGGTGCCGGGGCCAACGTCCTGACTTTC. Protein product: CSVQGAGANVLTF.

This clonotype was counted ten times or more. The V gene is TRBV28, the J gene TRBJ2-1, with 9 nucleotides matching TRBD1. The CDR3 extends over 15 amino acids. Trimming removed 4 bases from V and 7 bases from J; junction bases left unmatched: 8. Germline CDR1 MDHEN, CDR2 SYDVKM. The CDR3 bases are TGTGCCAGCAGTTCGGGACAGGGTGGCCCGAATGAGCAGTTCTTC. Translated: CASSSGQGGPNEQFF.

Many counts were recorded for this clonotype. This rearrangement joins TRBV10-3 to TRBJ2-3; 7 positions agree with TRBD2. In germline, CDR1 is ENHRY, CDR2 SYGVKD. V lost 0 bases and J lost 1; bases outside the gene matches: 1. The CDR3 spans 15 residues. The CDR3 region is CAISESREGTDTQYF. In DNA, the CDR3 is TGTGCCATCAGTGAGTCCCGGGAGGGCACAGATACGCAGTATTTT.